This T cell receptor (beta chain) is drawn from a study of type 1 and type 2 diabetes patients. The overall study: T cells were magnetically sorted from PBMCs as CD4+ or CD8+ subsets.

The CDR3 is 13 amino acids. V was shortened by 3 bases and J by 1 base, with 6 bases between the two germline ends. CDR1 is ENHRY, CDR2 SYGVKD, per germline. Study results and caveats: Between type 2 diabetes and control samples, V and J usage averaged approximately 0.97 correlation. Some HECs seen only in T1D might also appear in more T2D or control samples.

Genomic DNA was the PCR template. A primer set of 30 forward and 13 reverse primers amplified the CDR3. TCRdb independently ran MiXCR on the multiplex PCR reads; one entry per CDR3 protein. Of about 250,000 distinct CDR3 sequences listed, 45% to 60% are singletons. Each diabetic donor fulfilled classification criteria for either type 1 or type 2. A note on this clonotype: Its antigen remains unknown.

Source material: peripheral blood mononuclear cells (PBMCs). The origin of this receptor is a man between 18 and 35 years old with type 2 diabetes. The rearrangement uses TRBV10-3 and TRBJ1-1; the D is unclear. The chain's CDR3 is CAISDMENTEAFF. CDR3 in DNA: TGTGCCATCAGTGACATGGAGAACACTGAAGCTTTCTTT.